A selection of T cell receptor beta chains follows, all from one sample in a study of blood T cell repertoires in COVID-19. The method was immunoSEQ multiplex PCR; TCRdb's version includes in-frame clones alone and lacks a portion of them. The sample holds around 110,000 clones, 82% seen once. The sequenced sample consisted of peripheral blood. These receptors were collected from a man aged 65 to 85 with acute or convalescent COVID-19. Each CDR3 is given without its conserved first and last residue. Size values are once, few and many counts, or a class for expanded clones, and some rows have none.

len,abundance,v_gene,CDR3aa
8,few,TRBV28,ASRSGVAF
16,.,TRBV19,ASSMTGATQYSNQPQH
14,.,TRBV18,ASSPGQGRINTEAF
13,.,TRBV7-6,ASSPGTGGGSPLH
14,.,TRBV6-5,ASSYSKSSGKETQY
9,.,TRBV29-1,SVGHDNEQF
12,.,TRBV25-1,ASKGQRFNEKLF
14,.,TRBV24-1,ATSDSGTASNQPQH
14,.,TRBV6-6,ASRPTGGGFTDTQY
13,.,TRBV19,ASSIAGQANTEAF
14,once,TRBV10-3,AISEKGLAEGKTQY
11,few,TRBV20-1,SASGTGSYEQY
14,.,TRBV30,AWRYSDRGNNSPLH
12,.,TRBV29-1,SVDGASGANVLT
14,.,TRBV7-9,ASSPTNRDGYNEQF
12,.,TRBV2,ASSEDRVREKLF
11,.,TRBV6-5,ASTGQIRETQY
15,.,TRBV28,ASSSGLAGGQAGELF
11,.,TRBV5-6,ASRETVRGEQY
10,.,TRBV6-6,ASSPGAYEQY
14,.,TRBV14,ASSQLGTGVNEKLF
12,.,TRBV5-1,ASARGAPDEKLF
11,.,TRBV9,ASTPGQGYGYT
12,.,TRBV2,ASTSTSGGNTQY
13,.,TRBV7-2,ASSPQGITNYGYT
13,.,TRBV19,ASSIVRDRNTEAF
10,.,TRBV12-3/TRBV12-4,ASSYTGGEAF
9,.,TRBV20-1,SAVPGSEAF
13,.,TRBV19,ASSIADRPAYEQY
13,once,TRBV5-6,ASSPLSDRISVLT
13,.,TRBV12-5,ASGVAGVGSGELF
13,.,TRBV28,ASSSSGTGVFPQH
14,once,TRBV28,ASSLARVPNTGELF
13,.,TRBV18,ASSPPSISTDTQY